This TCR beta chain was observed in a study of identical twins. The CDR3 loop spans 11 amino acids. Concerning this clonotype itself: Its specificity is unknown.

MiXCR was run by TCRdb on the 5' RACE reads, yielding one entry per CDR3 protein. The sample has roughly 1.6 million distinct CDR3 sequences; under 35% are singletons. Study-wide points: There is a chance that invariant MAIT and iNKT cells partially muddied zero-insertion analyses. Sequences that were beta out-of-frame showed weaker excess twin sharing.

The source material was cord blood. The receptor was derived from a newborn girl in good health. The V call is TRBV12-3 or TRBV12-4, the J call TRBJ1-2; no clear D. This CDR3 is CLSWELLGYTF. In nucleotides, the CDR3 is TGTCTTTCTTGGGAACTGTTGGGCTACACCTTC.